The 25 T cell receptor beta chains below all came from one sample that was sequenced in a study of lung T cells in sarcoidosis with Löfgren's syndrome. From the reads, TCRdb called clonotypes with MiXCR, one entry per CDR3 protein. The data contain 55,000 to 80,000 distinct CDR3 sequences, 20% to 25% of them singletons. The material sequenced was CD4+ T cells from PBMCs. The receptor source for this set is a human donor with sarcoidosis (Löfgren's syndrome or another form), or a control subject (not recorded which).

There are a few counts of this clonotype. One junction end disagrees with the germline gene, perhaps due to a read error. The rearrangement uses TRBV19 and TRBJ1-1; 11 positions match TRBD1. CDR3 length: 16 amino acids. Germline V gene data show CDR1 as LNHDA and CDR2 as SQIVND (reference sequence). For the CDR3, the DNA is TGTGCCAGTAATATAGGACAGGGGGCAGGGAACACTGAAGCTTTCTTT. Translated: CASNIGQGAGNTEAFF.

The table lists this clonotype with many counts. The V call is TRBV20-1, the J call TRBJ2-7, with D possibly TRBD2 on 5 matching bases. This CDR3 spans 13 amino acids. Germline loops: CDR1 DFQATT, CDR2 SNEGSKA (reference sequence). V shed 3 bases and J shed 4 bases, with 13 bases lying between them. This CDR3 is CSARYASLYEQYF. The CDR3 DNA reads as TGCAGTGCTAGGTACGCTAGCCTATACGAGCAGTACTTC.

Regarding this clonotype: At one end the junction does not follow the germline gene, possibly because of a read error. V is TRBV5-1 and J is TRBJ2-3, with 7 bases aligning to TRBD2. The germline V gene encodes CDR1 SGHRS and CDR2 YFSETQ. The CDR3 is 15 amino acids. CDR3 in DNA: TGCGCCGGCAGCCCGGGCTACGGGAGGACAGATACGCAGTATTTT. Protein product: CAGSPGYGRTDTQYF.

This clonotype has ten or more counts. The V gene is TRBV6-1, the J gene TRBJ1-1; 7 nucleotides align to TRBD1. The CDR3 is 12 residues long. CDR1 and CDR2 (germline): MNHNS, SASEGT. J gave up 5 bases and V 7 bases, and 4 bases lay outside the gene matches. CDR3 nucleotide sequence: TGTGCCAGCATCGCAGGGGGTACTGAAGCTTTCTTT. This encodes CASIAGGTEAFF.

This sequence joins TRBV5-8 and TRBJ2-1; D is undetermined. Germline CDR1 reads SGHTS; CDR2 reads YDEGEE. This CDR3 has 17 amino acids. Trimming cost V 0 bases and J 3 bases, with 16 bases left between them. CDR3: CASSLVKVSALYNEQFF. The CDR3 DNA reads TGTGCCAGCAGCTTGGTGAAGGTCAGTGCCCTCTACAATGAGCAGTTCTTC.

The genes are TRBV5-6 and TRBJ1-3; D gene ambiguous. The CDR3 consists of 15 residues. Germline CDR1 SGHDT, CDR2 YYEEEE. V was trimmed by 3 bases and J by 0 bases, leaving 10 bases between them. The CDR3 region has the DNA TGTGCCAGCAGCTCAGGACCGAACTCTGGAAACACCATATATTTT. This gives the protein CASSSGPNSGNTIYF.

This clonotype turned up a few times. The chain uses TRBV4-1 and TRBJ2-5; D call uncertain. The CDR3 contains 14 residues. V gave up 4 bases and J gave up 1 base, with 10 bases separating them. The germline CDR1 and CDR2 sequences are MGHRA and YSYEKL. CDR3 sequence reads: CASSPGLSQETQYF. In DNA form, the CDR3 reads TGCGCCAGCAGCCCTGGGCTTTCCCAAGAGACCCAGTACTTC.

This clonotype was observed at least ten times. This chain joins TRBV6-1 and TRBJ2-1; D is ambiguous. V shed 1 base and J shed 2 bases, with 6 bases lying between them. This CDR3 region has 14 residues. Germline V gene sequence: CDR1 MNHNS, CDR2 SASEGT. Written as DNA, the CDR3 is TGTGCCAGCAGTGAAGGCAGCGCCTACAATGAGCAGTTCTTC. Translation gives CASSEGSAYNEQFF.

By share, this clonotype ranks as medium-sized. The chain's CDR3 is CASSYSVVDLYYGGEQFF. Written as DNA, the CDR3 is TGTGCCAGCAGTTACTCGGTAGTTGATCTATACTACGGCGGTGAGCAGTTCTTC. V is TRBV6-2 or TRBV6-3 and J is TRBJ2-1; D is uncertain. Trimming cost V 0 bases and J 9 bases, with 24 bases left between them. CDR1 is MNHEY, CDR2 SVGEGT, per germline. This CDR3 has 18 amino acids.

Remarks on this clonotype: The junction departs from germline at one end; a sequencing error may be responsible. This chain connects TRBV3-1 to TRBJ2-1; D gene ambiguous. This CDR3 has 15 residues. Germline-derived CDR1 and CDR2 are LGHDT and YNNKEL (reference sequence). In DNA, the CDR3 is TGCGCCAGCAGCCATTCTGGTATACATCCCGGTGAGCAGTTCTTC. This translates into CASSHSGIHPGEQFF.

In its sample, this clonotype was seen many times. The chain has TRBV28 and TRBJ1-2; D may be TRBD1 (6 bases). V was pared by 3 bases and J by 4 bases, with 18 bases between. Germline-derived CDR1 and CDR2 are MDHEN and SYDVKM. The CDR3 extends over 16 amino acids. Here the CDR3 DNA reads TGTGCCAGCAGTTTTCCCGGCGGGGGGCGAGGCTATGGCTACACCTTC. This encodes CASSFPGGGRGYGYTF.

Ten or more counts support this clonotype. The CDR3 DNA is TGTGCCAGCAGTGAAAGGGGGAATAGCAATCAGCCCCAGCATTTT. It translates to CASSERGNSNQPQHF. The chain is built from TRBV6-1 and TRBJ1-5; TRBD1 is a possible D gene (6 bases). Germline values: CDR1 MNHNS, CDR2 SASEGT. The CDR3 runs 15 residues. Trimming took 2 bases from V and 0 from J, leaving 8 bases between them.

This clonotype appeared many times. The chain uses TRBV20-1 and TRBJ1-5; D remains ambiguous. The CDR3 runs to 14 residues. With 3 bases removed from V and 7 bases from J, the gap between germline ends came to 16 bases. Germline V gives CDR1 DFQATT, CDR2 SNEGSKA (reference sequence). CDR3 loop: CSASFRSPTQPQHF. The CDR3 bases are TGCAGTGCTAGTTTCCGATCCCCCACGCAGCCCCAGCATTTT.

The rearrangement joins TRBV5-5 to TRBJ1-5; no clear D. V lost 0 bases, J lost 4 bases, and 11 bases lay in between. Germline CDR1 and CDR2: SGHKS and YYEKEE (reference sequence). The CDR3 runs to 15 residues. The CDR3 DNA reads TGTGCCAGCAGCTTGGACCCCACCCAGAATCAGCCCCAGCATTTT. This sequence encodes CASSLDPTQNQPQHF.

This clonotype was recorded many times. This chain connects TRBV7-2 to TRBJ2-1, with 12 bases aligning to TRBD2. V lost 4 bases and J lost 8; bases outside the gene matches: 6. The germline gives CDR1 SGHTA, CDR2 FQGNSA. CDR3 length equals 15 residues. The CDR3 sequence: CASSSTSGSFDEQFF. Written as DNA, the CDR3 is TGTGCCAGCAGCTCGACTAGCGGGAGTTTTGATGAGCAGTTCTTC.

Ten or more counts support this clonotype. This chain uses TRBV27 with TRBJ1-2, with D hard to call. The ends were cut back, 5 bases at V and 7 bases at J, with 14 bases in the middle. Germline CDR1 and CDR2: MNHEY and SMNVEV (reference sequence). The CDR3 covers 13 residues. The CDR3 region is CASSPGLSFGYTF. CDR3 nucleotide sequence: TGTGCCAGCAGTCCCGGGCTGTCATTTGGCTACACCTTC.

This clonotype was detected only a few times. This chain uses TRBV12-3 or TRBV12-4 with TRBJ1-1, with D uncertain. This CDR3 spans 16 amino acids. Deletions cut 5 bases from V and 1 base from J, with 17 bases between. Here the CDR3 reads CASSTLTSKRNTEAFF. CDR3 sequence (DNA): TGTGCCAGCAGTACACTTACTTCCAAGAGGAACACTGAAGCTTTCTTT.

The chain employs TRBV9 and TRBJ2-3, with TRBD2 matching 10 bases. The CDR3 has 16 amino acids. CDR1 and CDR2 from the germline V gene are SGDLS and YYNGEE. J lost 1 base, V lost 0 bases, and 2 bases had no gene match. CDR3 protein: CASSVDLAGGTDTQYF. The CDR3 coding sequence is TGTGCCAGCAGCGTAGACCTAGCGGGGGGCACAGATACGCAGTATTTT.

This clonotype was counted at least ten times. The V and J genes are TRBV28 and TRBJ1-2, with unresolved D. This CDR3 has 13 amino acids. Germline V gene sequence: CDR1 MDHEN, CDR2 SYDVKM. V lost 8 bases and J 0 bases, leaving 10 bases between the germline ends. The CDR3 DNA sequence: TGTGCCAGCGGTTACATAGCTAACTATGGCTACACCTTC. Translating gives CASGYIANYGYTF.

About this clonotype itself: A much larger clonotype is one base distant, so this may be a read error. V gene TRBV18 combines with J gene TRBJ2-5, with no clear D. The CDR3 length is 12 residues. The germline gives CDR1 KGHSH, CDR2 LQKENI. CDR3 coding DNA: TGTGCCTGCTCACCCTCCATAGAGACCCAGTACTTC. This translates into CACSPSIETQYF.

This clonotype was counted ten times or more. The CDR3 sequence is CASSFPSGQGGTQYF. In DNA, the CDR3 is TGTGCCAGCAGCTTTCCTAGCGGACAGGGGGGTACGCAGTATTTT. This chain connects TRBV7-9 to TRBJ2-3, with 10 bases identical to TRBD1. The V gene's germline CDR1 is SEHNR and CDR2 FQNEAQ (reference sequence). Trimming cost V 3 bases and J 8 bases; bases outside gene matches: 8. This CDR3 region has 15 residues.

The rearrangement joins TRBV12-3 or TRBV12-4 to TRBJ2-2; D unclear. The CDR3 has 15 residues. V was shortened by 1 base and J by 7 bases, with 13 bases between the two germline ends. The CDR3 DNA sequence: TGTGCCAGCAGTTTAGGTTCTGGTTTTGGCGGGGAGCTGTTTTTT. Protein sequence: CASSLGSGFGGELFF.

Turning to this clonotype: A much larger clone differs by one base, so this may be a read error. The chain couples TRBV7-2 to TRBJ2-5, with 7 bases lining up with TRBD2. The germline V gene encodes CDR1 SGHTA and CDR2 FQGNSA. This CDR3 is 15 amino acids long. CDR3 amino acids: CASSGGGSYQETRYF. The CDR3 nucleotides are TGTGCCAGCAGCGGCGGGGGTTCGTACCAAGAGACCCGGTACTTC.

This clonotype occurred a few times. The CDR3 reads CASSVIGGGFTDTQYF. The CDR3, as DNA: TGTGCCAGCAGCGTCATCGGCGGGGGCTTCACAGATACGCAGTATTTT. V gene TRBV3-1 combines with J gene TRBJ2-3; a weak D match, TRBD2 (7 bases). Germline lookup yields CDR1 LGHDT and CDR2 YNNKEL (reference sequence). The CDR3 length is 16 residues. V was trimmed by 5 bases and J by 2 bases, leaving 17 bases between them.

This sequence joins TRBV2 and TRBJ1-2, with 7 positions matching TRBD1. Unmatched junction bases numbered 8, after V lost 9 bases and J lost 4 bases. Looked up from germline, CDR1 is SNHLY and CDR2 is FYNNEI. CDR3 length: 13 amino acids. For the CDR3, the DNA is TGTGCCAGTGCCATACAGGGGTTCTATGGCTACACCTTC. Encoded protein: CASAIQGFYGYTF.